A single T cell receptor (beta chain) is shown here with its context. Its antigen is unknown. The source of the sample is a study of radiotherapy plus CTLA-4 blockade in lung cancer. Those with chemo-refractory metastatic non-small-cell lung cancer were treated with focal radiation combined with CTLA-4 blockade using ipilimumab. Study-level points and caveats: Tumor-origin TCR clones grew in blood after radiotherapy plus ipilimumab.

Sequenced by immunoSEQ multiplex PCR; TCRdb stores in-frame clones only, minus some. The sample carries some 92,000 clones, roughly four fifths recorded once. This CDR3 region has 13 residues. The V end lost 7 bases, the J end lost 7 bases, and 14 bases lay between the germline ends. Germline CDR1 and CDR2: MDHEN and SYDVKM. The chain has TRBV28 and TRBJ1-5; a weak D match, TRBD1 (6 bases). Sample: peripheral blood, taken from a patient treated with radiotherapy plus ipilimumab. This TCR derives from a human donor with non-small cell lung cancer who had a partial response to radiotherapy plus ipilimumab. CDR3 in DNA: TGTGCCAGCACTACGGGGGGCCCGCAGCCCCAGCATTTT. Translating gives CASTTGGPQPQHF.